This is a list of T cell receptor beta chains from one sample in a study of blood T cell repertoires in COVID-19. The table came from immunoSEQ multiplex PCR; TCRdb's copy has only in-frame clones and leaves some out. The profile shows about 240,000 clones, around 87% of them singletons. Material: PBMCs or T cells enriched from blood (not recorded which). The receptors were sampled from a woman aged 40 to 50 with acute COVID-19. The CDR3 runs from the conserved cysteine through the conserved F or W. A D gene is named only where the DNA matches it firmly. A clone size is listed for some rows: how often the clone was seen (once, few, many), or a class if it is expanded.

>TRBJ1-6|NA|NA|TRBV19
CASSLRGNSPLHF
TGTGCCAGTAGTCTAAGAGGGAATTCACCCCTCCACTTT
>TRBJ1-6|NA|NA|TRBV2
CASSEEGSSNSPLHF
TGTGCCAGCAGTGAGGAGGGGAGCTCCAATTCACCCCTCCACTTT
>TRBJ2-2|NA|TRBD2|TRBV18
CASSGAGGPYTGELFF
TGTGCCAGCTCAGGAGCGGGAGGGCCGTACACCGGGGAGCTGTTTTTT
>TRBJ2-1|once|TRBD2|TRBV4-2
CASSPNTPGLAGYNEQFF
TGTGCCAGCAGCCCTAACACCCCGGGACTAGCGGGTTACAATGAGCAGTTCTTC
>TRBJ1-2|few|NA|TRBV27
CASSLRRDVGYGYTF
TGTGCCAGCAGTCTCCGGCGGGACGTGGGATATGGCTACACCTTC
>TRBJ2-1|NA|TRBD2|TRBV19
CASRTGLLNYGNEQFF
TGTGCCAGCCGAACGGGACTACTCAATTATGGGAATGAGCAGTTCTTC
>TRBJ1-6|NA|TRBD1|TRBV11-1
CASRVTGGTAGALHF
TGTGCCAGCAGAGTTACAGGGGGCACGGCGGGGGCCCTCCACTTT
>TRBJ1-6|few|NA|TRBV28
CASITVSSYNSPLHF
TGTGCCAGCATAACAGTCTCCTCCTATAATTCACCCCTCCACTTT
>TRBJ2-1|NA|TRBD2|TRBV5-1
CASSTGLAGGQGEQFF
TGCGCCAGCAGCACGGGACTAGCGGGAGGGCAAGGTGAGCAGTTCTTC
>TRBJ2-7|NA|TRBD1|TRBV11-3
CASSAGTAYEQYF
TGTGCCAGCAGCGCCGGGACAGCCTACGAGCAGTACTTC
>TRBJ2-7|NA|NA|TRBV6-8
CASSKTQGEYEQYF
TGTGCCAGCAGCAAAACGCAGGGTGAGTACGAGCAGTACTTC
>TRBJ2-3|NA|TRBD2|TRBV18
CASSPISAGGTDTQYF
TGTGCCAGCTCACCGATTAGCGCGGGAGGCACAGATACGCAGTATTTT
>TRBJ2-3|NA|TRBD1|TRBV4-1
CASSRQGQSTDTQYF
TGCGCCAGCAGCCGGCAGGGACAGAGCACAGATACGCAGTATTTT
>TRBJ2-1|NA|TRBD2|TRBV11-3
CASSLGLAGGHKYNEQFF
TGTGCCAGCAGCTTAGGACTAGCGGGAGGGCATAAATACAATGAGCAGTTCTTC
>TRBJ2-3|NA|TRBD1|TRBV6-5
CASSNRDRGSDTQYF
TGTGCCAGCAGTAACCGGGACAGGGGGTCAGATACGCAGTATTTT
>TRBJ1-1|NA|TRBD1|TRBV6-5
CASSYGGTGNTEAFF
TGTGCCAGCAGTTACGGCGGGACAGGTAACACTGAAGCTTTCTTT
>TRBJ2-7|NA|TRBD2|TRBV5-1
CASSTGLGSFAEQYF
TGCGCCAGCAGCACCGGACTAGGATCCTTTGCTGAGCAGTACTTC
>TRBJ2-1|NA|NA|TRBV11-2
CASSLEPGPSSYNEQFF
TGTGCCAGCAGCTTAGAACCAGGGCCTAGCTCCTACAATGAGCAGTTCTTC
>TRBJ2-1|NA|NA|TRBV7-9
CASSLGANEQFF
TGTGCCAGCAGCTTAGGAGCAAATGAGCAGTTCTTC
>TRBJ2-1|NA|NA|TRBV5-5
CASSLGWEEYNEQFF
TGTGCCAGCAGCTTGGGGTGGGAGGAGTACAATGAGCAGTTCTTC
>TRBJ1-5|NA|TRBD1|TRBV6-1
CASSDDGQGVWGSQPQHF
TGTGCCAGCAGTGACGACGGACAGGGCGTCTGGGGAAGTCAGCCCCAGCATTTT
>TRBJ1-2|few|NA|TRBV29-1
CSVDSGEKANYGYTF
TGCAGCGTTGATTCAGGGGAAAAAGCTAACTATGGCTACACCTTC
>TRBJ2-1|NA|TRBD2|TRBV6-1
CASSDPGLAGVGEQFF
TGTGCCAGCAGTGACCCGGGACTAGCGGGAGTTGGAGAGCAGTTCTTC
>TRBJ1-2|once|NA|TRBV14
CASSLEPQNYGYTF
TGTGCCAGCAGCCTGGAGCCCCAAAACTATGGCTACACCTTC
>TRBJ2-7|NA|NA|TRBV13
CASRRGGPEQYF
TGTGCCAGCAGAAGGGGGGGTCCCGAGCAGTACTTC
>TRBJ1-2|NA|TRBD1|TRBV6-5
CASSTTGGAGYGYTF
TGTGCCAGCAGTACCACAGGGGGCGCTGGCTATGGCTACACCTTC
>TRBJ2-3|NA|NA|TRBV11-2
CASSLTGLTDTQYF
TGTGCCAGCAGCTTGACGGGACTCACAGATACGCAGTATTTT
>TRBJ1-1|NA|NA|TRBV6-4
CALSIRSGRCVRTEAFF
TGTGCCCTTTCTATCCGATCCGGTAGATGCGTGAGGACTGAAGCTTTCTTT
>TRBJ2-2|few|TRBD2|TRBV5-1
CASSLIAGGDTGELFF
TGCGCCAGCAGCTTAATAGCGGGAGGCGACACCGGGGAGCTGTTTTTT
>TRBJ2-1|NA|NA|TRBV7-2
CASSLYDEQFF
TGTGCCAGCAGCCTGTATGATGAGCAGTTCTTC
>TRBJ1-2|NA|NA|TRBV5-3
CARSLAKTGNYGYTF
TGTGCCAGAAGCTTGGCCAAGACAGGAAACTATGGCTACACCTTC
>TRBJ2-3|NA|TRBD2|TRBV6-5
CASSSSGSGADTQYF
TGTGCCAGCAGTTCTAGCGGGAGTGGGGCAGATACGCAGTATTTT
>TRBJ2-5|NA|TRBD1|TRBV11-2
CASSPGQGKLETQYF
TGTGCCAGCAGCCCAGGACAGGGGAAACTAGAGACCCAGTACTTC
>TRBJ2-2|NA|NA|TRBV27
CASSFKGSGFYTGELFF
TGTGCCAGCAGTTTTAAAGGAAGCGGTTTTTACACCGGGGAGCTGTTTTTT
>TRBJ1-2|NA|TRBD1|TRBV19
CAQEQGYTF
TGTGCTCAGGAACAGGGGTACACCTTC
>TRBJ1-3|NA|NA|TRBV29-1
CSARTGSGNTIYF
TGCAGCGCCAGAACAGGGTCTGGAAACACCATATATTTT
>TRBJ2-7|NA|NA|TRBV5-1
CASSLAGQYEQYF
TGCGCCAGCAGTCTGGCAGGGCAATACGAGCAGTACTTC
>TRBJ2-5|NA|TRBD2|TRBV7-8
CASSLGGSPETQYF
TGTGCCAGCAGCTTAGGCGGGAGCCCCGAGACCCAGTACTTC
>TRBJ1-1|NA|NA|TRBV3-1/TRBV3-2
CASSLSVTATEAFF
TGTGCCAGCAGCCTCAGTGTAACAGCCACTGAAGCTTTCTTT
>TRBJ1-2|NA|NA|TRBV15
CATSRDPDTYYGYTF
TGTGCCACCAGCAGAGATCCGGACACCTACTATGGCTACACCTTC
>TRBJ2-5|NA|TRBD1|TRBV3-1/TRBV3-2
CASSQATGTEPVGTQYF
TGTGCCAGCAGCCAAGCAACCGGGACAGAGCCAGTAGGGACCCAGTACTTC
>TRBJ1-1|once|NA|TRBV7-8
CASSLVAGYVTEAFF
TGTGCCAGCAGCTTAGTGGCGGGGTATGTCACTGAAGCTTTCTTT
>TRBJ1-2|NA|NA|TRBV5-4
CASSPTTANYGYTF
TGTGCCAGCAGCCCTACCACAGCCAACTATGGCTACACCTTC
>TRBJ1-2|NA|NA|TRBV7-9
CASSLFSGDPSGYTF
TGTGCCAGCAGCTTGTTTAGCGGGGACCCATCTGGCTACACCTTC
>TRBJ1-2|NA|NA|TRBV30
CAWGSGGYTF
TGTGCCTGGGGATCGGGGGGCTACACCTTC
>TRBJ2-7|few|NA|TRBV18
CASSPPPGARYQTYEQYF
TGTGCCAGCTCACCACCGCCAGGGGCCCGATATCAGACCTACGAGCAGTACTTC
>TRBJ2-1|NA|NA|TRBV19
CASSIGGTEQFF
TGTGCCAGTAGTATAGGGGGGACAGAGCAGTTCTTC
>TRBJ1-5|once|TRBD1|TRBV6-1
CASSEDRGKQPQHF
TGTGCCAGCAGTGAAGACAGGGGGAAACAGCCCCAGCATTTT
>TRBJ2-7|NA|TRBD2|TRBV18
CASSHTAGGFYEQYF
TGTGCCAGCTCACACACGGCGGGAGGATTCTACGAGCAGTACTTC
>TRBJ1-3|NA|NA|TRBV5-4
CASSASTGSGNTIYF
TGTGCCAGCAGCGCATCCACAGGATCTGGAAACACCATATATTTT
>TRBJ2-1|NA|TRBD1|TRBV24-1
CATSGGGDEQFF
TGTGCCACCAGTGGAGGGGGCGACGAGCAGTTCTTC
>TRBJ2-3|NA|TRBD1|TRBV24-1
CATSELQGQGKTDTQYF
TGTGCCACCAGTGAGCTGCAAGGACAGGGGAAAACAGATACGCAGTATTTT
>TRBJ2-1|NA|NA|TRBV10-3
CAISEWQGNEQFF
TGTGCCATCAGTGAGTGGCAGGGCAATGAGCAGTTCTTC
>TRBJ2-3|NA|TRBD2|TRBV7-9
CASSTRTSGRGPDTQYF
TGTGCCAGCAGCACACGGACTAGCGGGAGGGGTCCAGATACGCAGTATTTT
>TRBJ1-5|NA|NA|TRBV11-2
CASSENGGGNQPQHF
TGTGCCAGCAGCGAGAACGGGGGTGGCAATCAGCCCCAGCATTTT
>TRBJ2-7|few|NA|TRBV9
CASSVDAGSYEQYF
TGTGCCAGCAGCGTAGACGCGGGTTCCTACGAGCAGTACTTC
>TRBJ2-7|NA|TRBD2|TRBV4-1
CASSQAGGPSYEQYF
TGCGCCAGCAGCCAAGCGGGAGGGCCGAGCTACGAGCAGTACTTC
>TRBJ2-3|NA|TRBD2|TRBV10-1
CASSPGLVTDTQYF
TGCGCCAGCAGTCCCGGACTAGTCACAGATACGCAGTATTTT
>TRBJ2-5|NA|TRBD2|TRBV5-1
CASSSSGTRQETQYF
TGCGCCAGCAGCTCTTCCGGGACTAGACAAGAGACCCAGTACTTC
>TRBJ2-1|NA|TRBD2|TRBV13
CASSLEGGSGSTSSYNEQFF
TGTGCCAGCAGCTTAGAGGGGGGTAGCGGGAGCACCAGCTCCTACAATGAGCAGTTCTTC